This paragraph reports one TCR beta chain. These data belong to a study of blood T cell repertoires in COVID-19. Turning to the study itself: Acute and convalescent COVID-19 samples came from the United States, Italy and Spain. Sources were T cells, B-cell-depleted T cells, or PBMCs; the material itself was cDNA or gDNA.

J lost 9 bases, V lost 1 base, and 6 bases had no gene match. In germline, CDR1 is MGHDK, CDR2 SYGVNS. CDR3 length equals 15 residues. Using immunoSEQ multiplex PCR, the repertoire was profiled, and TCRdb retains in-frame clones only, with some absent. The repertoire consists of under 350,000 clones, with 75% to 90% occurring once and the leading ten covering about 1.7%. Participants' reported clinical history set cohort assignment. The sequencing sample was made of PBMCs or T cells enriched from blood (not recorded which). The sequence was collected from a woman aged 40-49 years who had recovered from COVID-19. This chain links TRBV25-1 with TRBJ2-1; 10 bases match TRBD1. CDR3 nucleotides: TGTGCCAGCAGTGAATTAGGGGACAGGGGTGGTGAGCAGTTCTTC. This codes for CASSELGDRGGEQFF.